The 4 T cell receptor beta chains below come from one sample, sequenced in a study of early T cells in non-severe SARS-CoV-2 infection. MiXCR, applied by TCRdb to the 5' RACE reads, yields one record per CDR3 protein. The data show approximately 100,000 distinct CDR3 sequences, approximately 11% seen once. Sequencing used whole blood. All receptors derive from an adult who was a healthcare worker with PCR-confirmed SARS-CoV-2 infection or an uninfected control (not recorded which).

The chain employs TRBV12-3 or TRBV12-4 and TRBJ2-3, with 10 bases that match TRBD2. With 7 bases clipped from V and 3 bases from J, the junction kept 1 base outside the gene matches. This CDR3 comprises 13 residues. The CDR3 spells CASKLAGTDTQYF. The CDR3 bases are TGTGCCAGCAAACTAGCGGGAACAGATACGCAGTATTTT.

This clonotype was picked up one time. J is TRBJ2-2 and V is TRBV7-3; TRBD1 is a possible D gene (6 bases). V was shortened by 3 bases and J by 2 bases, with 10 bases between the two germline ends. Germline values: CDR1 SGHTA, CDR2 FQGTGA. The CDR3 loop spans 15 amino acids. The CDR3 loop is CASSLRGRNTGELFF. In DNA, the CDR3 is TGTGCCAGCAGCTTGAGGGGGAGAAACACCGGGGAGCTGTTTTTT.

V usage is TRBV20-1 and J usage is TRBJ2-7; 7 bases map to TRBD2. The V and J ends lost 6 bases and 2 bases, in that order; junction bases with no gene match: 13. This CDR3 comprises 15 residues. Germline V CDR1 and CDR2: DFQATT, SNEGSKA (reference sequence). The CDR3 DNA is TGCAGTGCCCCGAGTGGGACTACCTCCGCCTACGAGCAGTACTTC. It encodes CSAPSGTTSAYEQYF.

This clonotype was seen more than once but under ten times. The chain is built from TRBV4-1 and TRBJ2-3; 11 bases are a match to TRBD2. Germline assignment: CDR1 MGHRA and CDR2 YSYEKL. CDR3 length equals 14 residues. With V trimmed by 6 bases and J by 6 bases, 5 bases remained unmatched. The CDR3 DNA is TGCGCCAGCAGACTTGGACTAGCGGGTGATACGCAGTATTTT. Translation gives CASRLGLAGDTQYF.